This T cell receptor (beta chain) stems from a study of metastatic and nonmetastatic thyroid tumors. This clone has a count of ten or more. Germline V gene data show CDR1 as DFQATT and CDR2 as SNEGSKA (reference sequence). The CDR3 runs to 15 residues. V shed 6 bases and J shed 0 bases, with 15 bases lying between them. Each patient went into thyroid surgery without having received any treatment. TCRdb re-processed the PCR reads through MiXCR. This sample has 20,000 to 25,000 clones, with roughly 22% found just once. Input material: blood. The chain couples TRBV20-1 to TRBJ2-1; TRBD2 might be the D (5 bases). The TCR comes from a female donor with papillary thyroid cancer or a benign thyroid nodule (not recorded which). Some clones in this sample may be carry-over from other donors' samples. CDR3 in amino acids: CSATGLARSYNEQFF. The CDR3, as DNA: TGCAGTGCCACCGGACTGGCACGCTCCTACAATGAGCAGTTCTTC.